Listed here are 30 T cell receptor beta chains from one sample, sequenced in a study of Tregs in tolerant kidney transplant recipients. Clones were sequenced by immunoSEQ multiplex PCR, and TCRdb holds only the in-frame ones, with some missing. This sample has fewer than 150,000 clones, with roughly nine tenths found just once. The sequencing sample was made of CD4+ T cells from blood. Source of these receptors: a human donor in good health.

This chain connects TRBV5-6 to TRBJ2-5, with 14 bases aligning to TRBD2. There are 16 residues in the CDR3. Germline values: CDR1 SGHDT, CDR2 YYEEEE. Trimming at V came to 4 bases and at J to 5 bases, leaving 7 bases not matched to a gene. The CDR3 loop reads CASSTPTSGRGETQYF. The CDR3 nucleotides read TGTGCCAGCAGCACTCCGACTAGCGGGAGGGGGGAGACCCAGTACTTC.

The V call is TRBV10-2, the J call TRBJ2-1, with 14 nucleotides matching TRBD2. Looked up from germline, CDR1 is WSHSY and CDR2 is SAAADI. The J segment lost 10 bases and the V segment lost 8 bases, leaving 7 bases of the junction unmatched. This CDR3 region has 14 residues. The DNA for the CDR3 is TGCGCCAGCCTCGGGACTAGCGGGAGTTTGGAGCAGTTCTTC. It specifies CASLGTSGSLEQFF.

V usage is TRBV6-6 and J usage is TRBJ1-3; D ambiguous. The CDR3 totals 14 residues. V gave up 4 bases and J gave up 4 bases, with 11 bases separating them. Germline V gene sequence: CDR1 MNHNY, CDR2 SVGAGI (reference sequence). DNA for the CDR3: TGTGCCAGCAGTTCCCCGGCGATCGGAAACACCATATATTTT. Encoded protein: CASSSPAIGNTIYF.

The chain carries TRBV5-1 and TRBJ1-5, with D unresolved. Germline lookup yields CDR1 SGHRS and CDR2 YFSETQ. Trimming left V 5 bases short and J 0 bases short, with 12 bases between. The CDR3 extends over 15 amino acids. The CDR3 here is CASRRDPNSNQPQHF. In nucleotides, the CDR3 is TGCGCCAGCAGGAGAGACCCGAATAGCAATCAGCCCCAGCATTTT.

The chain is built from TRBV14 and TRBJ1-4, with D unresolved. CDR3 size: 15 residues. The V end lost 1 base, the J end lost 1 base, and 7 bases lay between the germline ends. CDR1 is SGHDN and CDR2 is FVKESK in the germline V gene. This chain's CDR3 is CASSQARGTNEKLFF. DNA of the CDR3: TGTGCCAGCAGCCAAGCCCGGGGAACTAATGAAAAACTGTTTTTT. Supplemented by reference TRBV14 and TRBJ1-4, the full variable domain reads EAGVTQFPSHSVIEKGQTVTLRCDPISGHDNLYWYRRVMGKEIKFLLHFVKESKQDESGMPNNRFLAERTGGTYSTLKVQPAELEDSGVYFCASSQARGTNEKLFFGSGTQLSVL.

The genes are TRBV7-9 and TRBJ2-5, with D possibly TRBD1 on 5 matching bases. The CDR3 spans 15 residues. Germline CDR1 and CDR2: SEHNR and FQNEAQ (reference sequence). V lost 1 base, J lost 2 bases, and 11 bases lay in between. CDR3 protein: CASSLGQGGQETQYF. CDR3 nucleotide sequence: TGTGCCAGCAGCTTAGGCCAGGGTGGGCAAGAGACCCAGTACTTC.

The V call is TRBV18, the J call TRBJ2-7; D unresolved. V was cut by 3 bases and J by 3 bases, with 24 bases left in between. The CDR3 has 18 amino acids. Germline CDR1 KGHSH, CDR2 LQKENI. The CDR3 nucleotides are TGTGCCAGCTCACCTCGCAAGACAAACCTTAGCCGCCTCTACGAGCAGTACTTC. Its protein product is CASSPRKTNLSRLYEQYF.

J is TRBJ2-1 and V is TRBV5-1; no definite D call. The CDR3 extends over 13 amino acids. In germline, CDR1 is SGHRS, CDR2 YFSETQ. The V gene lost 5 bases and the J gene lost 5 bases, with 11 bases spanning the gap. CDR3 nucleotide sequence: TGCGCCAGCAGAACCTCCCTTAACAATGAGCAGTTCTTC. It specifies CASRTSLNNEQFF.

The V call is TRBV19, the J call TRBJ2-2; 9 positions agree with TRBD1. Germline trimming cut 3 bases from V and 4 bases from J; bases unmatched to any gene: 9. There are 17 residues in the CDR3. Looked up from germline, CDR1 is LNHDA and CDR2 is SQIVND (reference sequence). The CDR3 is CASSIRTGQGGTGELFF. CDR3 in DNA: TGTGCCAGTAGTATTCGTACGGGACAGGGAGGCACCGGGGAGCTGTTTTTT. The complete variable domain, with remaining parts taken from reference TRBV19 and TRBJ2-2, reads DGGITQSPKYLFRKEGQNVTLSCEQNLNHDAMYWYRQDPGQGLRLIYYSQIVNDFQKGDIAEGYSVSREKKESFPLTVTSAQKNPTAFYLCASSIRTGQGGTGELFFGEGSRLTVL.

This chain links TRBV5-4 with TRBJ2-3; 9 nucleotides agree with TRBD2. J gave up 4 bases and V 0 bases, and 3 bases lay outside the gene matches. The CDR3 contains 15 residues. Looked up from germline, CDR1 is SGHNT and CDR2 is YYREEE (reference sequence). In nucleotides, the CDR3 is TGTGCCAGCAGCTTGGGCGGGGGGGCTGCAGATACGCAGTATTTT. This sequence encodes CASSLGGGAADTQYF.

The V and J genes are TRBV6-6 and TRBJ2-3; 12 bases match TRBD2. The length of the CDR3 is 16 residues. V shed 5 bases and J 1 base; nucleotides not matched to a gene: 4. CDR1 is MNHNY, CDR2 SVGAGI, per germline (reference sequence). The CDR3 reads CASSTRLAGGTDTQYF. Written as DNA, the CDR3 is TGTGCCAGCAGTACCCGACTAGCGGGAGGCACAGATACGCAGTATTTT.

This chain connects TRBV6-5 to TRBJ2-4; D unresolved. Trimming took off 5 bases at V and 0 bases at J, with 8 bases between the two ends. CDR1 MNHEY and CDR2 SVGAGI come from the germline V gene. The CDR3 totals 14 residues. CDR3 sequence reads: CASSAGIAKNIQYF. The CDR3 DNA is TGTGCCAGCAGTGCCGGTATAGCCAAAAACATTCAGTACTTC.

The J gene is TRBJ2-3, the V gene TRBV6-1, with 10 positions matching TRBD2. Per germline, CDR1 MNHNS and CDR2 SASEGT. The CDR3 sequence is 16 residues long. V was pared by 1 base and J by 3 bases, with 4 bases of the junction left unmatched. CDR3 in amino acids: CASSEELAGMTDTQYF. DNA of the CDR3: TGTGCCAGCAGTGAAGAACTAGCGGGGATGACAGATACGCAGTATTTT.

This chain links TRBV6-5 with TRBJ2-7; D perhaps matches TRBD2 (6 bases). Looked up from germline, CDR1 is MNHEY and CDR2 is SVGAGI. V was clipped by 7 bases and J by 6 bases, with 19 bases between them. This CDR3 comprises 14 residues. CDR3 DNA sequence: TGTGCCAGCATCAACCCCGGGAGAAATCGCGAGCAGTACTTC. Its protein is CASINPGRNREQYF.

In DNA form, the CDR3 reads TGTGCCAGCAGTTTGAAAAGGGCCACTGAAGCTTTCTTT. Protein product: CASSLKRATEAFF. The chain links TRBV27 to TRBJ1-1; D gene ambiguous. This CDR3 has 13 amino acids. CDR1 and CDR2 from the germline V gene are MNHEY and SMNVEV (reference sequence). V lost 3 bases and J lost 4, with 9 bases in between.

The chain carries TRBV5-8 and TRBJ2-3; maybe TRBD1 (6 bases). V lost 4 bases to trimming and J lost 0 bases, with 15 bases between them. Looked up from germline, CDR1 is SGHTS and CDR2 is YDEGEE. The CDR3 extends over 16 amino acids. CDR3 sequence: CASSDGTYLSTDTQYF. The CDR3 DNA is TGTGCCAGCAGCGACGGGACATACCTTAGCACAGATACGCAGTATTTT.

This clone has a handful of counts. The chain uses TRBV18 and TRBJ2-3; no clear D. The CDR3 sequence is 12 residues long. Germline V CDR1 and CDR2: KGHSH, LQKENI. Trimming stripped 1 base from V and 3 bases from J, with 2 bases between. CDR3 nucleotides: TGTGCCAGCTCACCACGAACAGATACGCAGTATTTT. Translated: CASSPRTDTQYF. Based on the CDR3 plus reference TRBV18 and TRBJ2-3, the full variable domain is NAGVMQNPRHLVRRRGQEARLRCSPMKGHSHVYWYRQLPEEGLKFMVYLQKENIIDESGMPKERFSAEFPKEGPSILRIQQVVRGDSAAYFCASSPRTDTQYFGPGTRLTVL.

The genes are TRBV5-5 and TRBJ1-1, with no clear D. V was clipped by 2 bases and J by 8 bases, with 7 bases between them. Germline loops: CDR1 SGHKS, CDR2 YYEKEE (reference sequence). CDR3 size: 11 residues. This CDR3 is CASSLGMEAFF. The CDR3 coding sequence is TGTGCCAGCAGCTTAGGCATGGAAGCTTTCTTT.

The rearrangement links TRBV7-2 to TRBJ2-1, with D unresolved. The germline V gene encodes CDR1 SGHTA and CDR2 FQGNSA. V was trimmed by 1 base and J by 7 bases, leaving 11 bases between them. The CDR3 loop spans 14 amino acids. The CDR3 DNA reads TGTGCCAGCAGCTTAGGAGGTAGGAAGAATGAGCAGTTCTTC. It specifies CASSLGGRKNEQFF.

This chain connects TRBV14 to TRBJ2-1; 7 nucleotides agree with TRBD2. CDR3 length: 17 amino acids. From germline, CDR1 is SGHDN and CDR2 FVKESK. With 0 bases clipped from V and 5 bases from J, the junction kept 10 bases outside the gene matches. CDR3 region: CASSQEAGRTPHNEQFF. The CDR3 region has the DNA TGTGCCAGCAGCCAAGAGGCCGGGAGGACCCCCCACAATGAGCAGTTCTTC.

In DNA, the CDR3 is TGTGCCAGCAGTTATGGACCTCAAGAGACCCAGTACTTC. Encoded protein: CASSYGPQETQYF. J is TRBJ2-5 and V is TRBV5-4; no clear D gene. The V end lost 5 bases, the J end lost 2 bases, and 10 bases lay between the germline ends. The germline V gene has CDR1 SGHNT and CDR2 YYREEE (reference sequence). The CDR3 spans 13 residues.

Comments on this clone: Within the sample, other DNA sequences also encode this same CDR3. The CDR3 DNA reads as TGTGCCAGCAGTTACTCGAGGGGGGCCAAAAACATTCAGTACTTC. This translates into CASSYSRGAKNIQYF. V usage is TRBV6-5 and J usage is TRBJ2-4, with a possible D match to TRBD1 (6 bases). The CDR3 extends over 15 amino acids. Germline CDR1 and CDR2: MNHEY and SVGAGI. Between the trimmed V and J ends, which lost 0 bases and 1 base, there was a span of 7 bases.

The rearrangement uses TRBV27 and TRBJ2-6, with 9 bases lining up with TRBD1. The CDR3 has 18 amino acids. Germline V gene sequence: CDR1 MNHEY, CDR2 SMNVEV (reference sequence). Trimming took 2 bases from V and 2 from J; bases not matched to a gene: 7. Here the CDR3 reads CASSLNRDRVAGANVLTF. The CDR3 bases are TGTGCCAGCAGTTTAAATCGGGACAGGGTCGCTGGGGCCAACGTCCTGACTTTC.

This chain connects TRBV6-6 to TRBJ1-1; D call uncertain. Trimming removed 6 bases at V and 1 base at J, with 12 bases between. The CDR3 has 14 amino acids. The germline gives CDR1 MNHNY, CDR2 SVGAGI (reference sequence). Here the CDR3 reads CASSPLWTNTEAFF. The CDR3 DNA reads as TGTGCCAGCAGCCCTTTGTGGACGAACACTGAAGCTTTCTTT.

This clone was detected only a few times. The chain carries TRBV5-3 and TRBJ1-2, with TRBD1 matching over 12 bases. TRBV5-3 is annotated as an ORF whose role is uncertain. The CDR3 runs to 15 residues. The V segment lost 4 bases and the J segment 8 bases; nucleotides outside the gene matches: 9. CDR3 region: CARSGLGQGADGYTF. The CDR3 nucleotides are TGTGCCAGAAGCGGGTTGGGACAGGGGGCAGACGGCTACACCTTC.

The chain has TRBV9 and TRBJ2-1, with D possibly TRBD1 on 5 matching bases. The CDR3 is 14 amino acids. V lost 3 bases to trimming and J lost 2 bases, with 9 bases between them. Germline V gives CDR1 SGDLS, CDR2 YYNGEE. Here the CDR3 DNA reads TGTGCCAGCAGCGCCGGACAAACCTACAATGAGCAGTTCTTC. Translated, it gives CASSAGQTYNEQFF.

The chain's CDR3 is CASSSVSAGQETQYF. CDR3 DNA sequence: TGTGCCAGCAGCTCGGTTTCGGCAGGGCAAGAGACCCAGTACTTC. The rearrangement joins TRBV5-6 to TRBJ2-5; maybe TRBD1 (5 bases). The CDR3 covers 15 residues. V was clipped by 3 bases and J by 2 bases, with 14 bases between them. CDR1 and CDR2 (germline): SGHDT, YYEEEE.

V usage is TRBV18 and J usage is TRBJ1-1; 7 bases are shared with TRBD1. CDR3 length: 13 residues. J was trimmed by 5 bases and V by 3 bases; bases with no gene match: 3. Per the germline V gene, CDR1 is KGHSH and CDR2 is LQKENI. CDR3 bases: TGTGCCAGCTCACCTTCACAGGGGACTGAAGCTTTCTTT. Translating gives CASSPSQGTEAFF.

The gene calls are TRBV6-6 and TRBJ1-1; D is perhaps TRBD1 (6 bases). Trimming took off 7 bases at V and 1 base at J, with 10 bases between the two ends. The CDR3 contains 13 residues. Per germline, CDR1 MNHNY and CDR2 SVGAGI (reference sequence). As DNA, the CDR3 is TGTGCCAGCACTAACAGGGCGAACACTGAAGCTTTCTTT. It codes for CASTNRANTEAFF.

This clone was seen a handful of times. The V call is TRBV5-5, the J call TRBJ1-1; tentative D call: TRBD1 (5 bases). Trimming pared 2 bases from V and 0 bases from J, leaving 8 bases between. The V gene's germline CDR1 is SGHKS and CDR2 YYEKEE (reference sequence). The CDR3 consists of 14 residues. CDR3 bases: TGTGCCAGCAGCTTACGGGGGATGAACACTGAAGCTTTCTTT. It codes for CASSLRGMNTEAFF.